This T cell receptor beta chain was captured by sequencing in a study of blood T cell repertoires in COVID-19. The data were produced by immunoSEQ multiplex PCR, yet TCRdb's version contains in-frame clones alone and is incomplete. The table has 250,000 to 350,000 clones, around 91% seen once. Sequenced material: peripheral blood. The source is a woman between 55 and 75 years old with acute or convalescent COVID-19.

DNA for the CDR3: TGTGCCAGCAGCTTATGGGGAGGGGGTTCAGGGGCCAACGTCCTGACTTTC. This sequence encodes CASSLWGGGSGANVLTF. This chain connects TRBV7-2 to TRBJ2-6; possibly TRBD2 for D (7 bases). CDR1 is SGHTA, CDR2 FQGNSA, per germline. The CDR3 has 17 residues. V was shortened by 2 bases and J by 4 bases, with 15 bases between the two germline ends.